This TCR beta chain was sequenced in a study of control samples from healthy donors and cancer patients. Repertoires were generated with immunoSEQ multiplex PCR, while TCRdb's copy carries only in-frame clones and drops some. The sample records more than 150,000 clones, over 80% being singletons. The V gene end was trimmed by 3 bases and the J gene end by 3 bases; junction bases not matched to a gene: 8. Germline CDR1 and CDR2: LNHNV and YYDKDF (reference sequence). The length of the CDR3 is 17 residues. This sequence joins TRBV15 and TRBJ1-4, with TRBD1 matching over 9 bases. Sequenced input: blood. The clonotype originates from a man younger than 35 in good health. For the CDR3, the DNA is TGTGCCACCAGCAGCTTGGGACAGGGAAGAGCTAATGAAAAACTGTTTTTT. Translation: CATSSLGQGRANEKLFF.